These 9 T cell receptor beta chains came from one sample sequenced in a study of blood T cells in healthy people across ages. Primers used in a second PCR of about 6 to 11 cycles were a sample-barcoded 5' primer and a J-beta primer mix. TCRdb re-called the 5' RACE reads with MiXCR, one entry per CDR3 protein. The profile covers 1,800,000 or so distinct CDR3 sequences, with approximately 39% appearing a single time and under 30% taken by the ten largest. The sequencing input was blood. Source of these receptors: a human donor in good health.

The chain is built from TRBV4-3 and TRBJ1-2, with D maybe TRBD1 (5 bases). The germline V gene encodes CDR1 LGHNA and CDR2 YSLEER. This CDR3 is 15 amino acids long. V was trimmed by 2 bases and J by 5 bases, leaving 15 bases between them. CDR3 amino acids: CASSQNFDRLYGYTF. The CDR3 nucleotides are TGCGCCAGCAGCCAAAACTTTGACAGACTTTATGGCTACACCTTC.

The chain is built from TRBV7-2 and TRBJ2-3; TRBD2 matches at 11 bases. The V and J ends lost 5 bases and 5 bases, in that order; junction bases with no gene match: 9. The germline gives CDR1 SGHTA, CDR2 FQGNSA. The CDR3 runs 16 residues. This chain's CDR3 is CASSPPSGGLGDTQYF. The CDR3 DNA follows: TGTGCCAGCAGCCCTCCTAGCGGGGGGTTGGGAGATACGCAGTATTTT. Full variable domain (outside the CDR3, taken from reference TRBV7-2 and TRBJ2-3): GAGVSQSPSNKVTEKGKDVELRCDPISGHTALYWYRQSLGQGLEFLIYFQGNSAPDKSGLPSDRFSAERTGGSVSTLTIQRTQQEDSAVYLCASSPPSGGLGDTQYFGPGTRLTVL.

The chain employs TRBV5-5 and TRBJ2-1; 13 nucleotides match TRBD2. There are 15 residues in the CDR3. The germline V gene has CDR1 SGHKS and CDR2 YYEKEE (reference sequence). V lost 3 bases, J lost 12 bases, and 9 bases stayed unmatched. The CDR3 DNA reads TGTGCCAGCAGCTCATACGGACTAGCGGGGGAGTCGCAGTTCTTC. Its translation: CASSSYGLAGESQFF. Together with reference TRBV5-5 and TRBJ2-1, the CDR3 gives the full variable domain: DAGVTQSPTHLIKTRGQQVTLRCSPISGHKSVSWYQQVLGQGPQFIFQYYEKEERGRGNFPDRFSARQFPNYSSELNVNALLLGDSALYLCASSSYGLAGESQFFGPGTRLTVL.

V usage is TRBV12-3 or TRBV12-4 and J usage is TRBJ1-2, with D uncertain. V was pared by 1 base and J by 4 bases, with 7 bases between. This CDR3 region has 13 residues. CDR3 nucleotide sequence: TGTGCCAGCAGTTTAGAGAAGAGCTATGGCTACACCTTC. Protein sequence: CASSLEKSYGYTF.

The chain has TRBV20-1 and TRBJ1-5; TRBD1 agrees at 8 bases. The CDR3 runs 14 residues. Germline V gene sequence: CDR1 DFQATT, CDR2 SNEGSKA (reference sequence). Unmatched junction bases numbered 6, after V lost 6 bases and J lost 2 bases. CDR3 nucleotides: TGCAGTGCCTCGACAGGGGTGGGCAATCAGCCCCAGCATTTT. It encodes CSASTGVGNQPQHF.

The gene calls are TRBV24-1 and TRBJ1-2; TRBD1 might be the D (6 bases). Germline V gene sequence: CDR1 KGHDR, CDR2 SFDVKD. This CDR3 is built from 14 residues. The V end was cut by 3 bases, the J end by 4 bases, with 11 bases between. Written as DNA, the CDR3 is TGTGCCACCAGTGATGGGGGGCGCGGCTATGGCTACACCTTC. Translation: CATSDGGRGYGYTF.

V gene TRBV2 combines with J gene TRBJ1-2, with D unclear. Germline V lookup: CDR1 SNHLY, CDR2 FYNNEI. The CDR3 consists of 10 residues. V was cut by 4 bases and J by 6 bases, with 3 bases left in between. The CDR3 protein is CASSVDGYTF. In DNA, the CDR3 is TGTGCCAGCAGTGTAGATGGCTACACCTTC.

Ten or more counts support this clonotype. The V call is TRBV29-1, the J call TRBJ2-3, with unresolved D. This CDR3 has 14 amino acids. The germline V gene has CDR1 SQVTM and CDR2 ANQGSEA. Trimming removed 4 bases from V and 0 bases from J, with 11 bases in between. CDR3 in DNA: TGCAGCGTTGTCCCATACCTTAGCACAGATACGCAGTATTTT. Translating it yields CSVVPYLSTDTQYF.

V usage is TRBV10-3 and J usage is TRBJ2-4, with TRBD1 identical over 7 bases. CDR1 and CDR2 from the germline V gene are ENHRY and SYGVKD. The CDR3 sequence is 19 residues long. Trimming at V came to 4 bases and at J to 13 bases, leaving 28 bases not matched to a gene. CDR3 protein: CAISVTFQGEIIWSYGQYF. In DNA, the CDR3 is TGTGCCATCAGTGTAACGTTCCAGGGGGAAATAATATGGTCCTACGGGCAGTACTTC.